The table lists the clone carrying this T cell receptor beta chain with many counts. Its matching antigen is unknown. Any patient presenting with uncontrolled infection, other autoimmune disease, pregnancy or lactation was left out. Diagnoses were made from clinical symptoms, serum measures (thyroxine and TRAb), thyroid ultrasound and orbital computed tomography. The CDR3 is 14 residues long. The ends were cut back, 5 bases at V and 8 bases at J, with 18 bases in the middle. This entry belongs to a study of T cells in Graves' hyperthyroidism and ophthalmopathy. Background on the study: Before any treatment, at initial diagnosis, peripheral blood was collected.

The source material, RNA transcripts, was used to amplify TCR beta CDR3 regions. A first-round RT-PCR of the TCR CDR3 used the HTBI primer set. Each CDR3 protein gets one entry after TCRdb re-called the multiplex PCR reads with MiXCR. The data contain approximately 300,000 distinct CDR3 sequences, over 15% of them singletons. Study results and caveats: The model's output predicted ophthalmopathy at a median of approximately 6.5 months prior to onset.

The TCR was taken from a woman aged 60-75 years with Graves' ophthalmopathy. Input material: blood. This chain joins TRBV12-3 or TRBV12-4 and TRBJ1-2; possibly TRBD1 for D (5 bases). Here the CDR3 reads CASSQNRDPAGYTF. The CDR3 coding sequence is TGTGCCAGCAGTCAGAACCGGGACCCGGCGGGCTACACCTTC.